The 9 T cell receptor beta chains in this list originate from one sample, sequenced in a study of identical twins. TCRdb re-called the 5' RACE reads with MiXCR, one entry per CDR3 protein. This sample carries roughly 1.6 million distinct CDR3 sequences, less than 40% of them seen once, and the ten largest clones take more than 0.25%. The sequenced sample was cord blood. The origin of the receptors is a newborn girl in good health.

The gene calls are TRBV3-1 and TRBJ1-2, with D unresolved. V was trimmed by 4 bases and J by 5 bases, leaving 17 bases between them. The CDR3 spans 15 residues. The germline V gene has CDR1 LGHDT and CDR2 YNNKEL (reference sequence). For the CDR3, the DNA is TGTGCCAGCAGCCCCTCGCGGAGGATTTATTATGGCTACACCTTC. It encodes CASSPSRRIYYGYTF.

The V and J genes are TRBV9 and TRBJ2-1, with TRBD2 matching over 12 bases. Germline V gene sequence: CDR1 SGDLS, CDR2 YYNGEE. Trimming removed 0 bases from V and 10 bases from J; junction bases left unmatched: 14. The CDR3 consists of 18 residues. CDR3 in amino acids: CASSVATPSGRVNNEQFF. The CDR3 DNA is TGTGCCAGCAGCGTAGCTACGCCTAGCGGGAGGGTCAATAACGAGCAGTTCTTC.

CDR3 in DNA: TGTGCCAGCAGCCAAGAGGCAGCAGACGAGCAGTACTTC. Amino acids: CASSQEAADEQYF. This chain joins TRBV4-2 and TRBJ2-7; D remains ambiguous. V lost 0 bases and J 5 bases, leaving 8 bases between the germline ends. The CDR3 sequence is 13 residues long. Germline loops: CDR1 LGHNA, CDR2 YNFKEQ.

This clonotype was seen a few times. The chain recombines TRBV14 with TRBJ1-2; D remains ambiguous. The CDR3 consists of 14 residues. Germline CDR1 and CDR2: SGHDN and FVKESK. Trimming shortened V by 4 bases and J by 5 bases, and 14 bases separated the two germline ends. The CDR3 coding sequence is TGTGCCAGCAGCCCCGGATGGGGTGGATATGGCTACACCTTC. This sequence encodes CASSPGWGGYGYTF.

V usage is TRBV11-3 and J usage is TRBJ1-1; D gene uncertain. The CDR3 length is 13 residues. Deletions cut 5 bases from V and 3 bases from J, with 10 bases between. Germline-derived CDR1 and CDR2 are SGHNT and YENEEA. The CDR3 region is CASSAYRDTEAFF. The CDR3 DNA sequence: TGTGCCAGCAGCGCTTACCGGGACACTGAAGCTTTCTTT.

The V gene is TRBV2, the J gene TRBJ1-3; D gene unclear. CDR1 is SNHLY, CDR2 FYNNEI, per germline. Between the trimmed V and J ends, which lost 9 bases and 0 bases, there was a span of 15 bases. The CDR3 totals 15 residues. The CDR3 protein is CARKLDGTSGNTIYF. The CDR3 DNA follows: TGTGCCAGAAAGCTCGACGGTACCTCTGGAAACACCATATATTTT.

This clonotype was recorded many times. The chain is built from TRBV6-2 or TRBV6-3 and TRBJ1-5; the D is unclear. With 2 bases removed from V and 7 bases from J, the gap between germline ends came to 6 bases. CDR1 is MNHEY and CDR2 is SVGEGT in the germline V gene. CDR3 length: 12 residues. CDR3 region: CASSYGGQPQHF. For the CDR3, the DNA is TGTGCCAGCAGTTACGGAGGGCAGCCCCAGCATTTT.

The V call is TRBV6-1, the J call TRBJ1-2; D call uncertain. Between the trimmed V and J ends, which lost 7 bases and 1 base, there was a span of 4 bases. The germline CDR1 and CDR2 sequences are MNHNS and SASEGT. CDR3 length: 11 amino acids. The DNA for the CDR3 is TGTGCCAGCATGGATAACTATGGCTACACCTTC. Translated: CASMDNYGYTF.

This clonotype was seen only a few times. The chain has TRBV4-1 and TRBJ2-7; D may be TRBD1 (6 bases). This CDR3 is 14 amino acids long. Trimming pared 2 bases from V and 4 bases from J, leaving 12 bases between. From germline, CDR1 is MGHRA and CDR2 YSYEKL. The CDR3 is CASSQQGTSYEQYF. In DNA, the CDR3 is TGCGCCAGCAGCCAACAGGGGACCTCTTACGAGCAGTACTTC.